This passage covers 4 T cell receptor beta chains from one sample sequenced in a study of cytomegalovirus exposure and HLA in healthy donors. Sequenced by immunoSEQ multiplex PCR; TCRdb stores in-frame clones only, minus some. The sample carries about 140,000 clones, roughly 86% recorded once. The sequenced sample consisted of PBMCs. All receptors derive from a woman younger than 45 in good health and CMV-seronegative.

V gene TRBV2 combines with J gene TRBJ1-1, with D unclear. Germline V CDR1 and CDR2: SNHLY, FYNNEI. The V gene lost 5 bases and the J gene lost 3 bases, with 10 bases spanning the gap. The length of the CDR3 is 13 residues. In nucleotides, the CDR3 is TGTGCCAGCAGTTACCAGCGATACACTGAAGCTTTCTTT. Encoded protein: CASSYQRYTEAFF.

The CDR3 loop reads CASSFTSGGADTQYF. The CDR3 coding sequence is TGCGCCAGCAGCTTTACTAGCGGGGGGGCGGATACGCAGTATTTT. V is TRBV5-1 and J is TRBJ2-3; TRBD2 matches 13 bases. The germline V gene encodes CDR1 SGHRS and CDR2 YFSETQ. Trimming took 2 bases from V and 6 from J; bases not matched to a gene: 3. This CDR3 is built from 15 residues.

A single count supports this clone. V and J are TRBV6-5 and TRBJ1-5; 8 bases fit TRBD1. Trimming removed 6 bases from V and 6 bases from J; junction bases left unmatched: 1. CDR3 size: 12 residues. Germline V lookup: CDR1 MNHEY, CDR2 SVGAGI. The CDR3: CASRTGVQPQHF. The CDR3 DNA follows: TGTGCCAGCAGGACAGGGGTTCAGCCCCAGCATTTT.

The CDR3 loop is CAWSLVGSYEQYF. CDR3 bases: TGTGCCTGGAGTCTAGTAGGATCCTACGAGCAGTACTTC. This chain connects TRBV30 to TRBJ2-7; D remains ambiguous. The CDR3 totals 13 residues. Trimming cost V 2 bases and J 1 base, with 9 bases left between them. The germline gives CDR1 GTSNPN, CDR2 SVGIG (reference sequence).